The 10 T cell receptor beta chains listed next were all sequenced from one sample in a study of technical replicates of blood from several donors. Measured with immunoSEQ multiplex PCR; TCRdb has only the in-frame clones, and not every one. The sample contains more than 65,000 clones, roughly 92% of which appear only once. The sample consisted of T cells isolated from PBMCs. The origin of the receptors is a human donor in good health.

The chain joins TRBV19 to TRBJ1-5; 8 bases are a match to TRBD1. This CDR3 comprises 14 residues. Germline CDR1 is LNHDA and CDR2 is SQIVND (reference sequence). Trimming took 5 bases from V and 6 from J; bases not matched to a gene: 6. The CDR3 protein is CASSQDREIQPQHF. DNA for the CDR3: TGTGCCAGTAGTCAGGACAGGGAGATTCAGCCCCAGCATTTT.

V gene TRBV6-6 combines with J gene TRBJ1-1, with no clear D. Germline values: CDR1 MNHNY, CDR2 SVGAGI (reference sequence). Trimming pared 3 bases from V and 1 base from J, leaving 6 bases between. The CDR3 is 13 residues long. In DNA form, the CDR3 reads TGTGCCAGCAGTTATGAGGGGAACACTGAAGCTTTCTTT. Its protein product is CASSYEGNTEAFF.

This clone occurred once. CDR3 protein: CASSLGASGRAPLGEQYF. In DNA form, the CDR3 reads TGTGCCAGCAGCTTAGGGGCTAGCGGGAGGGCTCCCCTTGGCGAGCAGTACTTC. The chain combines TRBV7-8 with TRBJ2-7; 12 bases are a match to TRBD2. V trimming: 1 base; J trimming: 6 bases; junction bases outside the gene matches: 13. There are 18 residues in the CDR3. Germline V gives CDR1 SGHVS, CDR2 FQNEAQ.

This rearrangement joins TRBV5-6 to TRBJ2-7; TRBD1 matches at 11 bases. Germline V CDR1 and CDR2: SGHDT, YYEEEE. The CDR3 runs 16 residues. With 3 bases clipped from V and 0 bases from J, the junction kept 5 bases outside the gene matches. CDR3 sequence: CASSSPGTGGSYEQYF. The CDR3, as DNA: TGTGCCAGCAGCTCACCCGGGACAGGGGGCTCCTACGAGCAGTACTTC.

The V and J genes are TRBV5-1 and TRBJ2-3; D is possibly TRBD2 (6 bases). Deletions cut 5 bases from V and 5 bases from J, with 18 bases between. The CDR3 runs to 15 residues. Germline CDR1 reads SGHRS; CDR2 reads YFSETQ. CDR3 sequence (DNA): TGCGCCAGCAGTTACCGGGGGACTGAGGGAGATACGCAGTATTTT. Translated: CASSYRGTEGDTQYF.

This clone was seen a few times. The CDR3 here is CAISEFYPGAFF. CDR3 nucleotide sequence: TGTGCCATCAGTGAGTTTTATCCGGGGGCTTTCTTT. The chain has TRBV10-3 and TRBJ1-1; the D is unclear. The length of the CDR3 is 12 residues. Germline V gene lookup returns CDR1 ENHRY and CDR2 SYGVKD. V lost 1 base, J lost 11 bases, and 11 bases lay in between.

The V call is TRBV18, the J call TRBJ2-2, with D perhaps matching TRBD1 (5 bases). This CDR3 comprises 16 residues. V was trimmed by 2 bases and J by 0 bases, leaving 10 bases between them. The germline gives CDR1 KGHSH, CDR2 LQKENI. CDR3 sequence reads: CASSPRQNANTGELFF. The CDR3 coding sequence is TGTGCCAGCTCACCAAGACAGAACGCGAACACCGGGGAGCTGTTTTTT. Full variable domain (outside the CDR3, taken from reference TRBV18 and TRBJ2-2): NAGVMQNPRHLVRRRGQEARLRCSPMKGHSHVYWYRQLPEEGLKFMVYLQKENIIDESGMPKERFSAEFPKEGPSILRIQQVVRGDSAAYFCASSPRQNANTGELFFGEGSRLTVL.

The gene calls are TRBV6-1 and TRBJ1-4; D gene uncertain. Trimming removed 3 bases at V and 5 bases at J, with 13 bases between. CDR1 is MNHNS, CDR2 SASEGT, per germline. This CDR3 has 15 residues. CDR3 DNA: TGTGCCAGCAGTGAGAATGGACTGCTGAATGAAAAACTGTTTTTT. Translating it yields CASSENGLLNEKLFF.

This clone has a handful of counts. The chain carries TRBV4-1 and TRBJ1-1; D is perhaps TRBD1 (5 bases). The V gene's germline CDR1 is MGHRA and CDR2 YSYEKL. This CDR3 has 13 amino acids. V dropped 7 bases and J dropped 2 bases, with 11 bases sitting between them. The CDR3 coding sequence is TGCGCCAGCAAGACAGTTTCCAACACTGAAGCTTTCTTT. It encodes CASKTVSNTEAFF.

The V gene is TRBV19, the J gene TRBJ2-7; tentative D call: TRBD1 (7 bases). Germline CDR1 reads LNHDA; CDR2 reads SQIVND (reference sequence). The CDR3 has 14 amino acids. V was shortened by 2 bases and J by 6 bases, with 14 bases between the two germline ends. The CDR3 spells CASSIWWQGGEQYF. The DNA for the CDR3 is TGTGCCAGTAGTATATGGTGGCAGGGGGGCGAGCAGTACTTC.